This T cell receptor beta chain is drawn from a study of monozygotic twins with inflammatory bowel disease. TCRdb derives one entry per CDR3 protein from the 5' RACE reads, leaving out DNA. Here the sample table reports fewer than 450,000 distinct CDR3 sequences. The CDR3 extends over 17 amino acids. Germline V gene sequence: CDR1 MNHEY, CDR2 SMNVEV (reference sequence). Sequenced sample: blood. The genes are TRBV27 and TRBJ2-1; the TCRdb call, TRBD1, lacks DNA for checking. The source is a human donor with ulcerative colitis or Crohn's disease, or a healthy co-twin of an affected twin (not recorded which). The CDR3 is CASSLSKTAQPPGEQFF.